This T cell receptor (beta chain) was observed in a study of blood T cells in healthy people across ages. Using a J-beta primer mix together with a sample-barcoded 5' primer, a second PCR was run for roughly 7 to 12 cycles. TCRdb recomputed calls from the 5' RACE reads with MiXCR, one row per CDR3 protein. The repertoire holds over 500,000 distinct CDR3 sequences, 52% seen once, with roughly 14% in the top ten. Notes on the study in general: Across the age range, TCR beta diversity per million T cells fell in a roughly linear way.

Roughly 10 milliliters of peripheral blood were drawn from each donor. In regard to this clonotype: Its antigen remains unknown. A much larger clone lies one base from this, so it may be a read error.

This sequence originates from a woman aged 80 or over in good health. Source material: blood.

CDR3 residues: CTSSPTGGGFYGYTF. In nucleotides, the CDR3 is TGTACCAGCAGTCCTACAGGGGGCGGATTCTATGGCTACACCTTC. This sequence joins TRBV12-3 or TRBV12-4 and TRBJ1-2; 9 nucleotides agree with TRBD1. The CDR3 loop spans 15 amino acids.